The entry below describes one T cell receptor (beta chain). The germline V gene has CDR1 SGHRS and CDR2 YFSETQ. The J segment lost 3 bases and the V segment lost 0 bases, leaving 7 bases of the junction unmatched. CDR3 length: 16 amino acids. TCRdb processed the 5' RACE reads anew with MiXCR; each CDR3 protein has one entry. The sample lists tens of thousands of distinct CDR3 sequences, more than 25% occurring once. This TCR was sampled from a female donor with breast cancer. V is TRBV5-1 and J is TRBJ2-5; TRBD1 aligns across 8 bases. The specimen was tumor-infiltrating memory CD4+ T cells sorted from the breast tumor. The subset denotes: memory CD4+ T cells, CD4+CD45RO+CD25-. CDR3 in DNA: TGCGCCAGCAGCTTGGCTCTAGGACAGGGAAAAGAGACCCAGTACTTC. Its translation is CASSLALGQGKETQYF.